The T cell receptor beta chain under discussion was sequenced for a study of shared T cell receptors in the human thymus. This clone is a singleton in its sample. TCRdb keeps only in-frame clones here, not all; method: immunoSEQ multiplex PCR. Of fewer than 700,000 clones in the sample, around 89% are singletons; the top ten hold 0.0095% to 0.012%. In addition, the sample was reused for a study of human thymus T cells. That paper adds: Thymic and blood repertoires appeared to carry a bias in their V and J gene usage.

The sequencing input was thymocytes. The clonotype was recovered from a boy younger than two with a congenital heart defect.

This CDR3 is CASSGLQGPEKLFF. Here the CDR3 DNA reads TGTGCCAGCAGTGGTCTACAGGGGCCTGAAAAACTGTTTTTT. J is TRBJ1-4 and V is TRBV6-1, with 7 bases fitting TRBD1. Per the germline V gene, CDR1 is MNHNS and CDR2 is SASEGT. The CDR3 is 14 residues long. Trimming took 4 bases from V and 7 from J; bases not matched to a gene: 6.